This T cell receptor (beta chain) originates from a study of blood T cell repertoires in COVID-19. CDR3 length: 17 residues. The germline V gene has CDR1 LNHNV and CDR2 YYDKDF (reference sequence). The V and J ends lost 0 bases and 2 bases respectively, with 14 bases between them. Sequencing was performed with immunoSEQ multiplex PCR; in TCRdb, only in-frame clones are kept and a portion is missing. The data hold about 200,000 clones, with 70% to 90% observed a single time. V usage is TRBV15 and J usage is TRBJ1-3; D not certain. The sample comprised peripheral blood. The receptor comes from an elderly woman with acute or convalescent COVID-19. The CDR3 nucleotides read TGTGCCACCAGCAGAGATCGCAACTTTCTGACTGGAAACACCATATATTTT. Amino acids: CATSRDRNFLTGNTIYF.